Listed below are T cell receptor beta chains from one sample, sequenced in a study of radiation and T cells in renal cell carcinoma. Clones were read by immunoSEQ multiplex PCR, and TCRdb kept only the in-frame ones, dropping some. The sample shows tens of thousands of clones, around 85% of them seen only once. Sequencing used blood, obtained from a patient whose treatment included radiotherapy and nephrectomy. The receptors stem from a woman between 45 and 65 years old with renal cell carcinoma. CDR3s include the opening cysteine and the closing phenylalanine or tryptophan. The D gene is left open where the match is weak. For some rows the clone size is stated as once, few or many, or as a class when expanded; others skip it.

CDR3 protein	CDR3 DNA	clone size	J gene	V gene	D gene
CASRYGQPPDTQYF	TGCGCCAGCAGATATGGACAGCCCCCAGATACGCAGTATTTT	once	TRBJ2-3	TRBV5-1	-
CASSPRDRGPRSEQYF	TGTGCCAGTAGCCCTAGGGACAGGGGGCCGCGGTCCGAGCAGTACTTC	-	TRBJ2-7	TRBV19	TRBD1
CAWSEGDADTQYF	TGTGCCTGGAGTGAGGGGGATGCAGATACGCAGTATTTT	-	TRBJ2-3	TRBV30	-
CASSSAKVLTGELFF	TGTGCCAGCAGCTCGGCCAAGGTCCTAACCGGGGAGCTGTTTTTT	once	TRBJ2-2	TRBV7-9	-
CAISESQGTGANSPLHF	TGTGCCATCAGTGAGTCGCAGGGGACAGGGGCCAATTCACCCCTCCACTTT	once	TRBJ1-6	TRBV10-3	TRBD1
CASSNLQVLSNQPQHF	TGTGCCAGCAGCAATTTACAGGTGTTGAGCAATCAGCCCCAGCATTTT	-	TRBJ1-5	TRBV21-1	-
CASSAITGDTEAFF	TGTGCCAGCAGCGCCATTACAGGGGACACTGAAGCTTTCTTT	-	TRBJ1-1	TRBV6-1	TRBD1
CASSGLVDRVYNEQFF	TGTGCCAGCAGCGGCTTAGTGGACAGGGTCTACAATGAGCAGTTCTTC	few	TRBJ2-1	TRBV7-9	TRBD1
CASSRQGSTEAFF	TGTGCCAGCAGTCGACAGGGGTCCACTGAAGCTTTCTTT	-	TRBJ1-1	TRBV28	TRBD1
CASSGRSGANVLTF	TGTGCCAGCAGCGGACGCTCTGGGGCCAACGTCCTGACTTTC	once	TRBJ2-6	TRBV9	-
CASSRTVLSYEQYF	TGTGCCAGCAGCCGGACAGTACTATCCTACGAGCAGTACTTC	once	TRBJ2-7	TRBV9	-
CASSLEPGEKLFF	TGCGCCAGCAGCTTGGAGCCGGGAGAAAAACTGTTTTTT	-	TRBJ1-4	TRBV5-1	-
CASSLVVSGGYEQYF	TGTGCCAGCAGCTTAGTGGTTAGCGGGGGGTACGAGCAGTACTTC	-	TRBJ2-7	TRBV11-2	TRBD2
CASRVGGGKAKNIQYF	TGTGCCAGCAGGGTGGGGGGCGGTAAGGCCAAAAACATTCAGTACTTC	-	TRBJ2-4	TRBV6-6	-
CASSRNGGMENKGETQYF	TGTGCCAGCAGCCGAAATGGAGGAATGGAAAACAAGGGGGAGACCCAGTACTTC	-	TRBJ2-5	TRBV5-4	-
CASSLNLATDTQYF	TGCGCCAGCAGCTTGAACCTAGCAACCGATACGCAGTATTTT	-	TRBJ2-3	TRBV5-1	-
CASRGTYTDTQYF	TGTGCCAGTAGGGGCACCTACACAGATACGCAGTATTTT	-	TRBJ2-3	TRBV19	-
CASSRNGLAGAYEQYF	TGTGCCAGCAGTCGAAACGGACTAGCGGGAGCTTACGAGCAGTACTTC	-	TRBJ2-7	TRBV27	TRBD2
CASSQDVNSHPSGANVLTF	TGCGCCAGCAGCCAAGATGTGAACAGCCACCCCTCTGGGGCCAACGTCCTGACTTTC	-	TRBJ2-6	TRBV4-3	-
CASSLADPTGTQYF	TGTGCCAGCAGCTTAGCGGACCCGACGGGGACCCAGTACTTC	-	TRBJ2-5	TRBV7-9	-
CASSQYREEGTQYF	TGTGCCAGCAGCCAATACAGGGAGGAAGGTACGCAGTATTTT	-	TRBJ2-3	TRBV7-3	-
CASSPATYGYTF	TGTGCCAGCAGCCCCGCGACCTATGGCTACACCTTC	-	TRBJ1-2	TRBV7-2	-
CASSLDDGEQYF	TGTGCCAGCAGCTTGGACGACGGTGAGCAGTACTTC	-	TRBJ2-7	TRBV5-4	-
CASSQAGGNTDTQYF	TGCGCCAGCAGCCAAGCCGGCGGGAACACAGATACGCAGTATTTT	-	TRBJ2-3	TRBV4-3	-
CAIRSKPGTPEGEAFF	TGTGCCATCAGGAGTAAACCCGGGACACCGGAGGGAGAAGCTTTCTTT	-	TRBJ1-1	TRBV10-3	-
CASSGQNNQPQHF	TGTGCCAGCAGTGGACAGAATAATCAGCCCCAGCATTTT	once	TRBJ1-5	TRBV6-1	-
CASIQGADGYTF	TGTGCCAGCATCCAGGGGGCCGATGGCTACACCTTC	-	TRBJ1-2	TRBV11-3	TRBD1
CASSLGSGLAGGTDTQYF	TGCGCCAGCAGCTTGGGGTCGGGACTAGCGGGAGGGACAGATACGCAGTATTTT	-	TRBJ2-3	TRBV5-1	TRBD2
CASSPGQGTEAFF	TGTGCCAGCTCACCAGGGCAAGGCACTGAAGCTTTCTTT	-	TRBJ1-1	TRBV18	-
CASTNTGDGGAQYF	TGTGCCAGCACCAATACGGGAGACGGGGGAGCCCAGTACTTC	-	TRBJ2-5	TRBV6-5	-
CASSDLRGLAGTIEQFF	TGTGCCAGCAGTGACCTGAGGGGGCTAGCGGGGACGATTGAGCAGTTCTTC	-	TRBJ2-1	TRBV6-4	TRBD2
CASSQRTSGLSYEQYF	TGTGCCAGCAGCCAACGTACTAGCGGACTTTCCTACGAGCAGTACTTC	-	TRBJ2-7	TRBV4-2	TRBD2
CASSWGSGQPQHF	TGTGCCAGCAGCTGGGGAAGTGGTCAGCCCCAGCATTTT	-	TRBJ1-5	TRBV5-4	-
CASTDRDAGELFF	TGTGCCAGCACCGACAGGGACGCCGGGGAGCTGTTTTTT	-	TRBJ2-2	TRBV21-1	-
CASSDSGGEQYF	TGTGCCAGCAGCGACAGCGGTGGCGAGCAGTACTTC	-	TRBJ2-7	TRBV7-2	-
CASSEWSSGEQFF	TGCGCCAGCAGTGAGTGGAGTAGCGGTGAGCAGTTCTTC	-	TRBJ2-1	TRBV10-1	-
CASSDRGSYTF	TGCGCCAGCAGTGACCGGGGGTCCTACACCTTC	-	TRBJ1-2	TRBV10-2	-
CASSQVIINLLKGGTEAFF	TGCGCCAGCAGCCAGGTTATCATTAACTTACTGAAGGGAGGAACTGAAGCTTTCTTT	-	TRBJ1-1	TRBV4-3	-
CASAGGVDEQFF	TGTGCCAGCGCAGGGGGCGTGGATGAGCAGTTCTTC	-	TRBJ2-1	TRBV28	TRBD1
CASSVDEDTQYF	TGTGCCAGCAGCGTTGACGAGGATACGCAGTATTTT	-	TRBJ2-3	TRBV9	-
CASSDGGTSLNTQYF	TGTGCCAGCAGTGACGGTGGAACCTCCCTGAATACGCAGTATTTT	once	TRBJ2-3	TRBV6-4	-
CASSLTLGATGELFF	TGTGCCAGCAGCCTTACCCTGGGAGCCACCGGGGAGCTGTTTTTT	-	TRBJ2-2	TRBV14	-
CASSVTEAFF	TGTGCCAGCAGTGTTACTGAAGCTTTCTTT	few	TRBJ1-1	TRBV6-6	-
CASSYGQVPYEQYF	TGTGCCAGCAGTTACGGCCAGGTTCCCTACGAGCAGTACTTC	-	TRBJ2-7	TRBV6-6	-
CASSSYLTALGTEAFF	TGTGCCAGCAGTTCGTATCTGACAGCCCTGGGCACTGAAGCTTTCTTT	-	TRBJ1-1	TRBV28	-
CASSPWTTNTGELFF	TGTGCCAGCAGCCCTTGGACGACGAACACCGGGGAGCTGTTTTTT	-	TRBJ2-2	TRBV9	-
CASSYSGSGANVLTF	TGTGCCAGCAGTTACTCGGGGTCTGGGGCCAACGTCCTGACTTTC	-	TRBJ2-6	TRBV6-5	-
CASRPSRPGNTIYF	TGTGCCAGCAGGCCTAGTCGCCCTGGAAACACCATATATTTT	-	TRBJ1-3	TRBV2	-
CASSVLGDSNQPQHF	TGTGCCAGCAGCGTTTTAGGGGATAGCAATCAGCCCCAGCATTTT	few	TRBJ1-5	TRBV9	-
CASSLDYGYTF	TGTGCCAGCAGTCTCGACTATGGCTACACCTTC	-	TRBJ1-2	TRBV25-1	-
CASSPDIINTGELFF	TGTGCCAGCAGCCCTGACATCATTAACACCGGGGAGCTGTTTTTT	-	TRBJ2-2	TRBV5-6	-
CASSVSAGGPNEQFF	TGTGCCAGCAGCGTATCCGCGGGAGGCCCCAACGAGCAGTTCTTC	-	TRBJ2-1	TRBV9	TRBD2
CASSLEGQGNYNEQFF	TGTGCCAGCAGCTTGGAGGGACAGGGGAACTACAATGAGCAGTTCTTC	-	TRBJ2-1	TRBV5-4	TRBD1
CASSYLSGVSLGPQHF	TGTGCCAGCAGCTACTTGTCCGGGGTCTCCCTTGGGCCCCAGCATTTT	-	TRBJ1-5	TRBV7-8	-
CSASDNEQFF	TGCAGTGCTAGCGACAATGAGCAGTTCTTC	-	TRBJ2-1	TRBV20-1	-
CASSQGQAAGQFF	TGTGCCAGTAGCCAAGGACAGGCCGCCGGGCAGTTCTTC	once	TRBJ2-1	TRBV19	TRBD1
CASSLDLGTSGGTSTDTQYF	TGTGCCAGCAGCTTAGATCTTGGGACTAGCGGGGGGACTAGCACAGATACGCAGTATTTT	-	TRBJ2-3	TRBV11-2	TRBD2
CASSLAGGEYEQYF	TGCGCCAGCAGCCTAGCGGGAGGTGAATACGAGCAGTACTTC	-	TRBJ2-7	TRBV5-1	TRBD2
CASSQLAIEWSTGELFF	TGTGCCAGTAGTCAACTAGCGATCGAGTGGAGCACCGGGGAGCTGTTTTTT	-	TRBJ2-2	TRBV19	TRBD2
CASSLGRDGEQFF	TGTGCCAGCAGCTTAGGTCGGGATGGTGAGCAGTTCTTC	-	TRBJ2-1	TRBV7-2	-